The 23 T cell receptor beta chains in this list originate from one sample, sequenced in a study of blood T cell repertoires in COVID-19. The table came from immunoSEQ multiplex PCR; TCRdb's copy has only in-frame clones and leaves some out. The sample has 160,000 or so clones; 84% are singletons. Specimen: peripheral blood. The receptors come from a woman aged 50 to 60 with acute or convalescent COVID-19.

This sequence joins TRBV11-2 and TRBJ2-1; D is unresolved. The CDR3 consists of 14 residues. CDR1 is SGHAT and CDR2 is FQNNGV in the germline V gene. V was clipped by 0 bases and J by 8 bases, with 11 bases between them. The CDR3 DNA reads TGTGCCAGCAGCTTAGAGGCGGTGAACCATGAGCAGTTCTTC. Its protein is CASSLEAVNHEQFF.

This chain uses TRBV6-5 with TRBJ1-2, with TRBD1 matching 8 bases. The CDR3 runs 15 residues. CDR1 and CDR2 from the germline V gene are MNHEY and SVGAGI. J was trimmed by 6 bases and V by 0 bases; bases with no gene match: 6. The CDR3 spells CASSYSWDRPNGYTF. The DNA of the CDR3 is TGTGCCAGCAGTTACTCGTGGGACAGGCCGAATGGCTACACCTTC.

V and J are TRBV9 and TRBJ2-7; 7 nucleotides agree with TRBD1. The CDR3 loop spans 13 amino acids. Trimming at V came to 2 bases and at J to 6 bases, leaving 5 bases not matched to a gene. Germline values: CDR1 SGDLS, CDR2 YYNGEE. The CDR3 protein is CASSVIQGSEQYF. DNA of the CDR3: TGTGCCAGCAGCGTCATACAGGGGAGCGAGCAGTACTTC.

The chain joins TRBV6-2 or TRBV6-3 to TRBJ2-3; possibly TRBD2 for D (6 bases). In germline, CDR1 is MNHEY, CDR2 SVGEGT. V shed 6 bases and J shed 4 bases, with 20 bases lying between them. This CDR3 is built from 16 residues. The CDR3 nucleotides read TGTGCCAGCAGCAGCGTAGCGGATCCACCACCAGATACGCAGTATTTT. Its protein product is CASSSVADPPPDTQYF.

The rearrangement links TRBV11-2 to TRBJ2-7, with D tentatively TRBD1 (5 bases). The V and J ends lost 5 bases and 2 bases respectively, with 22 bases between them. Germline-derived CDR1 and CDR2 are SGHAT and FQNNGV. The CDR3 contains 17 residues. The CDR3 DNA reads as TGTGCCAGCAGCCGCGGACATTCCCAGCCGGTGGCCTACGAGCAGTACTTC. It codes for CASSRGHSQPVAYEQYF.

The chain uses TRBV7-2 and TRBJ2-5, with D perhaps TRBD2 (6 bases). Per the germline V gene, CDR1 is SGHTA and CDR2 is FQGNSA. The ends were cut back, 4 bases at V and 5 bases at J, with 14 bases in the middle. The CDR3 loop spans 14 amino acids. The CDR3 loop reads CASSYARGGETQYF. In DNA form, the CDR3 reads TGTGCCAGCAGCTACGCGAGGGGAGGCGAGACCCAGTACTTC. The variable domain in full, completed from reference TRBV7-2 and TRBJ2-5, reads GAGVSQSPSNKVTEKGKDVELRCDPISGHTALYWYRQSLGQGLEFLIYFQGNSAPDKSGLPSDRFSAERTGGSVSTLTIQRTQQEDSAVYLCASSYARGGETQYFGPGTRLLVL.

The V and J genes are TRBV10-3 and TRBJ2-2; 9 bases agree with TRBD2. CDR1 is ENHRY, CDR2 SYGVKD, per germline. The CDR3 sequence is 17 residues long. V lost 4 bases, J lost 0 bases, and 6 bases stayed unmatched. The CDR3 sequence is CAISGLAGVSNTGELFF. The CDR3 coding sequence is TGTGCCATCAGTGGGTTAGCGGGAGTCTCGAACACCGGGGAGCTGTTTTTT.

CDR3 amino acids: CASSVSSGGETQYF. The DNA for the CDR3 is TGTGCCAGCAGCGTAAGCAGCGGGGGGGAGACCCAGTACTTC. The chain has TRBV9 and TRBJ2-5; 9 bases match TRBD2. The CDR3 loop spans 14 amino acids. The V gene's germline CDR1 is SGDLS and CDR2 YYNGEE. V was clipped by 1 base and J by 5 bases; unmatched bases: 3.

V gene TRBV19 combines with J gene TRBJ2-3; tentative D call: TRBD2 (6 bases). From germline, CDR1 is LNHDA and CDR2 SQIVND (reference sequence). The CDR3 sequence is 16 residues long. V gave up 3 bases and J gave up 2 bases, with 15 bases separating them. CDR3 sequence reads: CASSIGGSGLTDTQYF. CDR3 DNA sequence: TGTGCCAGTAGTATTGGAGGGAGTGGGCTCACAGATACGCAGTATTTT.

The genes are TRBV7-9 and TRBJ2-7; D is undetermined. V lost 5 bases to trimming and J lost 2 bases, with 4 bases between them. The CDR3 length is 11 residues. Per the germline V gene, CDR1 is SEHNR and CDR2 is FQNEAQ (reference sequence). CDR3 in DNA: TGTGCCAGCAGCCCAGCCTACGAGCAGTACTTC. Its translation: CASSPAYEQYF.

This sequence joins TRBV7-3 and TRBJ2-3; D may be TRBD1 (6 bases). From germline, CDR1 is SGHTA and CDR2 FQGTGA. The CDR3 covers 17 residues. Trimming stripped 6 bases from V and 5 bases from J, with 24 bases between. The CDR3: CASSPRLQGQYGDTQYF. CDR3 nucleotides: TGTGCCAGCAGTCCGCGGCTACAGGGCCAGTATGGAGATACGCAGTATTTT. The full variable domain, rest sourced from reference TRBV7-3 and TRBJ2-3, is GAGVSQTPSNKVTEKGKYVELRCDPISGHTALYWYRQSLGQGPEFLIYFQGTGAADDSGLPNDRFFAVRPEGSVSTLKIQRTERGDSAVYLCASSPRLQGQYGDTQYFGPGTRLTVL.

The V gene is TRBV30, the J gene TRBJ1-5; 7 nucleotides align to TRBD1. The CDR3 length is 13 residues. Unmatched junction bases numbered 4, after V lost 2 bases and J lost 6 bases. CDR1 GTSNPN and CDR2 SVGIG come from the germline V gene (reference sequence). The CDR3 DNA reads TGTGCCTGGAGTAGACAGGGCGGTCAGCCCCAGCATTTT. Encoded protein: CAWSRQGGQPQHF.

The chain has TRBV9 and TRBJ2-5; 8 bases align to TRBD2. J lost 5 bases, V lost 3 bases, and 6 bases had no gene match. Germline CDR1 SGDLS, CDR2 YYNGEE. CDR3 length: 14 amino acids. The CDR3 loop is CASSAGTRRETQYF. Here the CDR3 DNA reads TGTGCCAGCAGCGCAGGGACTAGACGGGAGACCCAGTACTTC.

The chain combines TRBV6-2 or TRBV6-3 with TRBJ2-3, with a tentative D call TRBD2 (6 bases). Trimming cost V 2 bases and J 4 bases, with 22 bases left between them. Per germline, CDR1 MNHEY and CDR2 SVGEGT. CDR3 length: 18 residues. CDR3 residues: CASSYTGEPPGISDTQYF. In nucleotides, the CDR3 is TGTGCCAGCAGTTACACGGGGGAACCGCCCGGGATCTCAGATACGCAGTATTTT.

The chain is built from TRBV5-5 and TRBJ2-7; the D is unclear. Trimming cost V 0 bases and J 5 bases, with 6 bases left between them. This CDR3 spans 12 amino acids. In germline, CDR1 is SGHKS, CDR2 YYEKEE (reference sequence). The CDR3 here is CASSLVANEQYF. DNA of the CDR3: TGTGCCAGCAGCTTGGTAGCTAACGAGCAGTACTTC.

The chain uses TRBV4-1 and TRBJ2-5, with TRBD1 matching over 9 bases. The V segment lost 3 bases and the J segment 4 bases; nucleotides outside the gene matches: 3. The CDR3 consists of 14 residues. Germline loops: CDR1 MGHRA, CDR2 YSYEKL. Written as DNA, the CDR3 is TGCGCCAGCAGCCATGGACAGGGGCGAGAGACCCAGTACTTC. This encodes CASSHGQGRETQYF.

The chain recombines TRBV7-2 with TRBJ2-1; 11 bases map to TRBD2. V lost 5 bases to trimming and J lost 0 bases; unmatched junction nucleotides: 0. The CDR3 is 15 amino acids. The V gene's germline CDR1 is SGHTA and CDR2 FQGNSA. The CDR3 loop reads CASSTSGSSYNEQFF. DNA of the CDR3: TGTGCCAGCAGCACTAGCGGGAGCTCCTACAATGAGCAGTTCTTC.

This clone occurred a few times. This rearrangement joins TRBV12-3 or TRBV12-4 to TRBJ1-5, with D possibly TRBD1 on 6 matching bases. CDR3 length equals 12 residues. V lost 6 bases, J lost 7 bases, and 10 bases lay in between. The CDR3 region has the DNA TGTGCCAGCAGCAAAGGACAGCAGCCCCAGCATTTT. Translation: CASSKGQQPQHF.

This sequence joins TRBV5-6 and TRBJ2-1; tentatively, D is TRBD2 (5 bases). Trimming removed 2 bases from V and 3 bases from J, with 12 bases in between. Germline CDR1 and CDR2: SGHDT and YYEEEE. There are 15 residues in the CDR3. CDR3 sequence: CASSLNSGNYNEQFF. DNA for the CDR3: TGTGCCAGCAGCTTAAACAGCGGAAACTACAATGAGCAGTTCTTC. The whole variable domain, filled in from reference TRBV5-6 and TRBJ2-1, reads DAGVTQSPTHLIKTRGQQVTLRCSPKSGHDTVSWYQQALGQGPQFIFQYYEEEERQRGNFPDRFSGHQFPNYSSELNVNALLLGDSALYLCASSLNSGNYNEQFFGPGTRLTVL.

This clone has a handful of counts. The V call is TRBV18, the J call TRBJ2-7, with D possibly TRBD2 on 6 matching bases. V dropped 3 bases and J dropped 3 bases, with 15 bases sitting between them. Germline CDR1 reads KGHSH; CDR2 reads LQKENI. CDR3 size: 15 residues. The CDR3: CASSPPYDGGYEQYF. The CDR3 region has the DNA TGTGCCAGCTCACCCCCGTACGACGGGGGCTACGAGCAGTACTTC.

This clone showed up just once. The chain is built from TRBV5-1 and TRBJ2-1; D possibly corresponds to TRBD1 (6 bases). V was pared by 4 bases and J by 5 bases, with 16 bases between. This CDR3 region has 15 residues. Germline CDR1 and CDR2: SGHRS and YFSETQ. CDR3 in amino acids: CASSNPGTLNNEQFF. Written as DNA, the CDR3 is TGCGCCAGCAGCAACCCCGGGACATTAAACAATGAGCAGTTCTTC.

The CDR3 coding sequence is TGTGCCAGCAGAAGACAGGGGGCGAGCAATCAGCCCCAGCATTTT. It translates to CASRRQGASNQPQHF. J is TRBJ1-5 and V is TRBV2; TRBD1 matches 10 bases. The trim removed 6 bases at V and 1 base at J, leaving 3 bases unmatched. Per germline, CDR1 SNHLY and CDR2 FYNNEI. This CDR3 spans 15 amino acids.

The genes are TRBV29-1 and TRBJ2-3, with D unclear. The CDR3 length is 12 residues. CDR1 SQVTM and CDR2 ANQGSEA come from the germline V gene. The V end lost 6 bases, the J end lost 2 bases, and 9 bases lay between the germline ends. CDR3 residues: CSVNSYTDTQYF. Written as DNA, the CDR3 is TGCAGCGTAAACAGTTACACAGATACGCAGTATTTT.